A single sample gave rise to the 7 T cell receptor beta chains below, sequenced in a study of OX40 agonist ivuxolimab in advanced cancers. Sequencing was performed with immunoSEQ multiplex PCR; in TCRdb, only in-frame clones are kept and a portion is missing. The sample lists 55,000 to 70,000 clones, about 82% occurring once. This material consisted of CD4+ or CD8+ T cells sorted from blood, taken in a trial of the OX40 agonist ivuxolimab. The source of these receptors is an adult with an advanced solid tumor such as melanoma, head and neck, liver or kidney cancer.

This chain uses TRBV10-3 with TRBJ2-1, with D unclear. The germline CDR1 and CDR2 sequences are ENHRY and SYGVKD. The CDR3 has 11 residues. The V end was cut by 1 base, the J end by 8 bases, with 3 bases between. Here the CDR3 reads CAISELDEQFF. CDR3 nucleotide sequence: TGTGCCATCAGTGAGTTAGATGAGCAGTTCTTC.

The gene calls are TRBV9 and TRBJ2-7; 7 bases line up with TRBD2. The CDR3 runs 15 residues. Germline-derived CDR1 and CDR2 are SGDLS and YYNGEE. The V gene end was trimmed by 0 bases and the J gene end by 3 bases; junction bases not matched to a gene: 6. The CDR3 is CASSVAASGVYEQYF. The CDR3 region has the DNA TGTGCCAGCAGCGTAGCGGCTAGCGGCGTCTACGAGCAGTACTTC.

The chain combines TRBV11-2 with TRBJ2-5, with 8 bases identical to TRBD1. The CDR3 length is 15 residues. V trimming: 3 bases; J trimming: 5 bases; junction bases outside the gene matches: 8. Germline CDR1 is SGHAT and CDR2 is FQNNGV. Written as DNA, the CDR3 is TGTGCCAGCAGCTTCCCGGGACAGGAGGGGGAGACCCAGTACTTC. Translated: CASSFPGQEGETQYF.

The V and J genes are TRBV4-2 and TRBJ1-5; D is unclear. V lost 0 bases and J 2 bases, leaving 11 bases between the germline ends. Germline CDR1 is LGHNA and CDR2 is YNFKEQ. The length of the CDR3 is 16 residues. The CDR3 spells CASSQDLSRGNQPQHF. The CDR3 coding sequence is TGTGCCAGCAGCCAAGATCTCTCGAGAGGCAATCAGCCCCAGCATTTT.

The chain is built from TRBV25-1 and TRBJ2-1; tentative D call: TRBD2 (6 bases). The CDR3 is made up of 14 amino acids. The germline CDR1 and CDR2 sequences are MGHDK and SYGVNS. Trimming left V 1 base short and J 7 bases short, with 11 bases between. CDR3 amino acids: CASSEWGSGNEQFF. As DNA, the CDR3 is TGTGCCAGCAGTGAATGGGGTAGCGGTAATGAGCAGTTCTTC.

The chain recombines TRBV15 with TRBJ2-6, with D perhaps TRBD2 (5 bases). Deletions cut 3 bases from V and 4 bases from J, with 10 bases between. This CDR3 comprises 15 residues. Germline CDR1 is LNHNV and CDR2 is YYDKDF (reference sequence). CDR3 DNA: TGTGCCACCAGCAGTCGGGGAGACGGGGCCAACGTCCTGACTTTC. This sequence encodes CATSSRGDGANVLTF.

V usage is TRBV4-2 and J usage is TRBJ2-2; the D is unclear. Germline V gene data show CDR1 as LGHNA and CDR2 as YNFKEQ. Trimming removed 1 base from V and 4 bases from J, with 7 bases in between. This CDR3 contains 14 residues. In DNA form, the CDR3 reads TGTGCCAGCAGCCAAGGGGTGGTCACCGGGGAGCTGTTTTTT. It codes for CASSQGVVTGELFF.